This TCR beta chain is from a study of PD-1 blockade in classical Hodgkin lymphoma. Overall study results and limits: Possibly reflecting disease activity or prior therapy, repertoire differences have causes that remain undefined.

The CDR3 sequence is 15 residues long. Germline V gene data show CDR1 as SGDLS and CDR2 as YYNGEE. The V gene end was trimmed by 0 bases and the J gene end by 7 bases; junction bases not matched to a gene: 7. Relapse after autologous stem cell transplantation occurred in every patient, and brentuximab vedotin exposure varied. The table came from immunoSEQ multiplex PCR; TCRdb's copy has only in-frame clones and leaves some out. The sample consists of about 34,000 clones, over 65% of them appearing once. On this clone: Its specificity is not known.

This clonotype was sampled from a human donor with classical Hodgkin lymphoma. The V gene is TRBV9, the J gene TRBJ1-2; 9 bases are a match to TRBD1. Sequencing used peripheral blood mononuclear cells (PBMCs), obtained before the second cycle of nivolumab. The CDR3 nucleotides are TGTGCCAGCAGCGTAGGGGGACAGGGTGGGTTTGGCTACACCTTC. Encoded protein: CASSVGGQGGFGYTF.